The text below deals with one TCR beta chain. V lost 0 bases to trimming and J lost 5 bases, with 11 bases between them. The CDR3 is 14 residues long. From germline, CDR1 is GTSNPN and CDR2 SVGIG (reference sequence). The data were taken from a study of T cells in Graves' hyperthyroidism and ophthalmopathy. The source material, RNA transcripts, was used to amplify TCR beta CDR3 regions. The HTBI primer set was used in a first-round RT-PCR of the TCR CDR3. TCRdb fed the multiplex PCR reads into MiXCR, producing one record per CDR3 protein. The sample includes roughly 280,000 distinct CDR3 sequences, approximately 20% of them seen just once.

The chain combines TRBV30 with TRBJ2-1, with D tentatively TRBD1 (5 bases). What was sequenced was blood. The sequence was collected from a man aged 25-40 years with Graves' ophthalmopathy. This CDR3 is CAWSVSGSHNEQFF. As DNA, the CDR3 is TGTGCCTGGAGTGTCTCAGGGTCCCACAATGAGCAGTTCTTC.